These 2 T cell receptor beta chains share one sample of origin, sequenced in a study of shared clonotypes between healthy human individuals. Terminally differentiated effector memory CD45RA+ cells were left out of the naive CD8 fraction, which was CD45RO-negative and positively selected for CCR7. Method: immunoSEQ multiplex PCR; TCRdb's copy keeps in-frame clones and lacks some. The data contain about 2 million clones, about 94% of them singletons. Sequencing was done on a sample of naive CD8+ T cells sorted from blood. Receptor source: a man between 18 and 35 years old in good health.

V and J are TRBV27 and TRBJ2-2; 7 bases match TRBD2. CDR3 length equals 16 residues. Germline V lookup: CDR1 MNHEY, CDR2 SMNVEV (reference sequence). V lost 3 bases, J lost 5 bases, and 9 bases stayed unmatched. CDR3 sequence (DNA): TGTGCCAGCAGTTTTTCGGCGGGGGAAATGACCGGGGAGCTGTTTTTT. Translated: CASSFSAGEMTGELFF.

The chain recombines TRBV5-6 with TRBJ2-7; possible D gene TRBD2, 6 bases. The V gene's germline CDR1 is SGHDT and CDR2 YYEEEE. This CDR3 contains 12 residues. V was cut by 4 bases and J by 3 bases, with 8 bases left in between. The CDR3 sequence: CASSGRHYEQYF. The CDR3 region has the DNA TGTGCCAGCAGCGGGAGGCACTACGAGCAGTACTTC.